The sequence of this T cell receptor (beta chain) was determined in a study of blood T cell repertoires in COVID-19. Study-level background: Samples representing acute and convalescent COVID-19 were sourced from the United States, Italy and Spain. In each case, the material was cDNA or gDNA derived from T cells, B-cell-depleted T cells, or PBMCs.

CDR3 length: 15 amino acids. Germline V gene sequence: CDR1 SGHDN, CDR2 FVKESK. V dropped 0 bases and J dropped 3 bases, with 9 bases sitting between them. As handled by the study authors: Estimates of nucleated cell counts were drawn from the amplification of reference gene primers. Method: immunoSEQ multiplex PCR; TCRdb's copy keeps in-frame clones and lacks some. The D gene and trimming were derived from the DNA, and the V and J assignments and clone size from that table. The sample lists 30,000 to 40,000 clones, more than 70% occurring once. The source of this sequence is a man aged 60 to 69 with active or convalescent COVID-19. This chain uses TRBV14 with TRBJ2-1, with D perhaps TRBD1 (5 bases). The sequencing input was peripheral blood. The CDR3 reads CASSQDKGRYNEQFF. CDR3 bases: TGTGCCAGCAGCCAAGATAAGGGGCGCTACAATGAGCAGTTCTTC.